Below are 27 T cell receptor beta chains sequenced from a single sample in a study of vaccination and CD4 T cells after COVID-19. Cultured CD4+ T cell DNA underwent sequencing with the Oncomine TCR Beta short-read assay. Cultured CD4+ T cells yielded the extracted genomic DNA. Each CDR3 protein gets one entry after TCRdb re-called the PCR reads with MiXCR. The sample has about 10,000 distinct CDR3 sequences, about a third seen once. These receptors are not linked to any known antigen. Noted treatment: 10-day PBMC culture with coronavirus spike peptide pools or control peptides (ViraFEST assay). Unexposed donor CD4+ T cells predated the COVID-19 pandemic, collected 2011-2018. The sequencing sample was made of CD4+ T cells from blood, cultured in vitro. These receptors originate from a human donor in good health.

The CDR3, as DNA: TGCAGTGCTACGCTGATATCCGGACAGCACTCCTACGAGCAGTACTTC. Amino acids: CSATLISGQHSYEQYF. The chain recombines TRBV20-1 with TRBJ2-7; tentatively, D is TRBD1 (6 bases). V was cut by 4 bases and J by 0 bases, with 19 bases left in between. CDR1 is DFQATT, CDR2 SNEGSKA, per germline (reference sequence). The CDR3 sequence is 16 residues long.

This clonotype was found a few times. In DNA form, the CDR3 reads TGCAGTGCTAGGCTAGCGGGAGTTAGCGAGCAGTACTTC. Amino acids: CSARLAGVSEQYF. The chain has TRBV20-1 and TRBJ2-7, with 10 bases identical to TRBD2. J lost 6 bases, V lost 3 bases, and 5 bases had no gene match. Per germline, CDR1 DFQATT and CDR2 SNEGSKA (reference sequence). The length of the CDR3 is 13 residues.

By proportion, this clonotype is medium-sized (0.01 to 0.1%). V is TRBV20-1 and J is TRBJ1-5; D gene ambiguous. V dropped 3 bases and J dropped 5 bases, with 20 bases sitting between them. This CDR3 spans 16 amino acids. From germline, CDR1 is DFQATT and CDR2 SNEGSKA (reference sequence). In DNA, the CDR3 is TGCAGTGCTAGTGACTCTTTGCGCAGTTTTGATCAGCCCCAGCATTTT. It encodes CSASDSLRSFDQPQHF.

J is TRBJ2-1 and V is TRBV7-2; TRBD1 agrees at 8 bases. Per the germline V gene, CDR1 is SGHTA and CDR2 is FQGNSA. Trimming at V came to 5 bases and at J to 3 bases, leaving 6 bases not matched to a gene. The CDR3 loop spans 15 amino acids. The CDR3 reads CASSPGQGNYNEQFF. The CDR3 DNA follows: TGTGCCAGCAGCCCCGGACAGGGAAACTACAATGAGCAGTTCTTC.

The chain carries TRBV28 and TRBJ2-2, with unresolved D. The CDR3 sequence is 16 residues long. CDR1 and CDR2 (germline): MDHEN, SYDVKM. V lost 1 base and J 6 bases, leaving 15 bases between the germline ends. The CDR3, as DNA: TGTGCCAGCAGTTTATTTCGGTCCCTTGGAGCCGGGGAGCTGTTTTTT. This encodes CASSLFRSLGAGELFF.

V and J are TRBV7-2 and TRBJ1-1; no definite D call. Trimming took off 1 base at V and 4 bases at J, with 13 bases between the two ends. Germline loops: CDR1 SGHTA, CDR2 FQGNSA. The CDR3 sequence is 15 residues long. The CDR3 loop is CASSLEAGPVTEAFF. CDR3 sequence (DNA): TGTGCCAGCAGCTTAGAGGCAGGTCCGGTCACTGAAGCTTTCTTT.

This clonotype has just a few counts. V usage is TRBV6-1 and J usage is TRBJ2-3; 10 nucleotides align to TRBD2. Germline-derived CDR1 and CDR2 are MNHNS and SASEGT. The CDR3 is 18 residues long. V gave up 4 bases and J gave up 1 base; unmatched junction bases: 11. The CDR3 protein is CASSGPGTSAKRTDTQYF. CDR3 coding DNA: TGTGCCAGCAGTGGCCCCGGGACTAGCGCCAAGCGCACAGATACGCAGTATTTT.

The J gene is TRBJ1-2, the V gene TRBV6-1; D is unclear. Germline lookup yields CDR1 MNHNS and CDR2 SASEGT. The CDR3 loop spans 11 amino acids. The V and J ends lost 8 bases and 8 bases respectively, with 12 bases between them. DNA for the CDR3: TGTGCCAGCTCCCGTGAGACCGGCTACACCTTC. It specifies CASSRETGYTF.

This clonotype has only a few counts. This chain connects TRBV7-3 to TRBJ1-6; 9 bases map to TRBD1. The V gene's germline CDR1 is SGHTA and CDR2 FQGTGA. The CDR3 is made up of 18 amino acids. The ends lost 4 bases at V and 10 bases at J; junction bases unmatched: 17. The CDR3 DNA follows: TGTGCCAGCAGCTGCTACTTGGATTACAGGGGGCGGGGGTCACCCCTCCACTTT. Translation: CASSCYLDYRGRGSPLHF.

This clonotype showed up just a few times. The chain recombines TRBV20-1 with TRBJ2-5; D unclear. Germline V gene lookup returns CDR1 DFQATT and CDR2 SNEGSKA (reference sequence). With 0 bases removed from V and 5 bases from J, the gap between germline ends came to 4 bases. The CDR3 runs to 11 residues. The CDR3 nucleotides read TGCAGTGCTAGAGATCCGGAGACCCAGTACTTC. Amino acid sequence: CSARDPETQYF.

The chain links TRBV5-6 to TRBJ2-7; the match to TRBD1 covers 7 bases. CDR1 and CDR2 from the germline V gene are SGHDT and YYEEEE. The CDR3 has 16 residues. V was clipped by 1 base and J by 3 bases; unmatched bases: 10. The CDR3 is CASSLYGTGDLYEQYF. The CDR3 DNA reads TGTGCCAGCAGCTTGTATGGTACAGGGGACCTCTACGAGCAGTACTTC.

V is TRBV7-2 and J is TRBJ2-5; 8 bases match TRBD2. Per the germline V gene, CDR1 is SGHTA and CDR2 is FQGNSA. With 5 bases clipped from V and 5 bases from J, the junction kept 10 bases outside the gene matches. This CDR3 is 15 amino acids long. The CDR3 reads CASSPGASGWETQYF. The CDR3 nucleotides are TGTGCCAGCAGCCCAGGGGCTAGCGGGTGGGAGACCCAGTACTTC.

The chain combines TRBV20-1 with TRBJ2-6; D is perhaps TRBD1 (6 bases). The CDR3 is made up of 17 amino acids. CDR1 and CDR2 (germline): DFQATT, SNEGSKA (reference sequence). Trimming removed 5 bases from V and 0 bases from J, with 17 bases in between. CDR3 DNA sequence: TGCAGTGCTCTTCCGTTACAGGGTCCCTCTGGGGCCAACGTCCTGACTTTC. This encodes CSALPLQGPSGANVLTF.

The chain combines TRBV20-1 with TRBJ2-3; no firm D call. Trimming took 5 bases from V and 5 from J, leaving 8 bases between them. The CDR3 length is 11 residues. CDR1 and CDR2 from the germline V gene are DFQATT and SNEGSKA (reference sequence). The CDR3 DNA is TGCAGTGCTCGGCAAGGAGATACGCAGTATTTT. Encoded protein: CSARQGDTQYF.

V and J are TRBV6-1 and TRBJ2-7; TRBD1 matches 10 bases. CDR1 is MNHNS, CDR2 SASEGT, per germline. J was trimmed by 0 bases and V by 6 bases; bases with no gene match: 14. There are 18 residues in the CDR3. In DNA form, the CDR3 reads TGTGCCAGCAGCCCAAGGCTTGGACAGGGGGGAAGCTCCTACGAGCAGTACTTC. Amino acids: CASSPRLGQGGSSYEQYF.

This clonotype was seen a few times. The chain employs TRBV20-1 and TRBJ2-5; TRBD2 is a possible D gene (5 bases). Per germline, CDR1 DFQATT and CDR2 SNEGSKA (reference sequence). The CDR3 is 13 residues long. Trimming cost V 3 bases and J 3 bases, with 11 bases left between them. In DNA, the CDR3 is TGCAGTGCTAGCCTAGACGGGAAAGAGACCCAGTACTTC. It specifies CSASLDGKETQYF.

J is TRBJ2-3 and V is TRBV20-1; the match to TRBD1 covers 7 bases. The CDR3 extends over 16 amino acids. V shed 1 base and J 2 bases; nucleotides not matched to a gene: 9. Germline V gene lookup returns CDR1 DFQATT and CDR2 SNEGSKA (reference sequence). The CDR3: CSARGTRDRVTDTQYF. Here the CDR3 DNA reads TGCAGTGCTAGAGGGACCCGGGACAGAGTCACAGATACGCAGTATTTT.

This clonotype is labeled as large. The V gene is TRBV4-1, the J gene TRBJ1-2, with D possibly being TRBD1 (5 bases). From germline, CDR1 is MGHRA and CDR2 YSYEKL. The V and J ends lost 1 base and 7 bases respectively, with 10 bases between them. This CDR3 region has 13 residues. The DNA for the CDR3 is TGCGCCAGCAGCCAAGGGACATTCGGTGGCTACACCTTC. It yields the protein CASSQGTFGGYTF.

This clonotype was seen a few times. The CDR3 loop reads CSASPQAGLYNSPLHF. In nucleotides, the CDR3 is TGCAGTGCTAGCCCCCAGGCGGGATTATATAATTCACCCCTCCACTTT. This chain links TRBV20-1 with TRBJ1-6; D remains ambiguous. The CDR3 runs 16 residues. Germline V gene sequence: CDR1 DFQATT, CDR2 SNEGSKA (reference sequence). The V end was cut by 3 bases, the J end by 4 bases, with 16 bases between.

This CDR3 reads CASTDRHTGELFF. The CDR3 bases are TGTGCCTCCACGGACAGACACACCGGGGAGCTGTTTTTT. The V call is TRBV6-1, the J call TRBJ2-2; D is possibly TRBD1 (6 bases). This CDR3 has 13 residues. Germline V gene lookup returns CDR1 MNHNS and CDR2 SASEGT. Trimming cost V 11 bases and J 3 bases, with 13 bases left between them.

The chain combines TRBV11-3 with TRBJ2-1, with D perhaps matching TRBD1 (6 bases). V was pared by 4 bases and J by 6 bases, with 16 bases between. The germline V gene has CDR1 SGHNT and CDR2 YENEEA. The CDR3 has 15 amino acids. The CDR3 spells CASSSRTVSANEQFF. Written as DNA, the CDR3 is TGTGCCAGCAGCTCACGGACAGTTTCTGCCAATGAGCAGTTCTTC.

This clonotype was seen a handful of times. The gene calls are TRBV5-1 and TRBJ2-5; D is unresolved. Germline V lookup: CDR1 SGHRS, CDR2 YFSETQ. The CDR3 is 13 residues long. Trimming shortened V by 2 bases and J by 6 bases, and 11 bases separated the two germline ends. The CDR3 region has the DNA TGCGCCAGCAGCTTTTTACAAAGGAAGACCCAGTACTTC. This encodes CASSFLQRKTQYF.

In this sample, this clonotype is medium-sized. The CDR3, as DNA: TGTGCCAGTACGGACCCTGCCCGGCCCACTGAAGCTTTCTTT. It yields the protein CASTDPARPTEAFF. The chain joins TRBV19 to TRBJ1-1; D unresolved. V gave up 7 bases and J gave up 4 bases, with 16 bases separating them. The length of the CDR3 is 14 residues. Germline-derived CDR1 and CDR2 are LNHDA and SQIVND (reference sequence).

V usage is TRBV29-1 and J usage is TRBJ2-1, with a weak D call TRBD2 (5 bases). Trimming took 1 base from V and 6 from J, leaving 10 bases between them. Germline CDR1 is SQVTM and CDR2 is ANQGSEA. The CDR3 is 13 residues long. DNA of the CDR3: TGCAGCGTTGAAGTTCTCAGCGGCAATGAGCAGTTCTTC. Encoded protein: CSVEVLSGNEQFF.

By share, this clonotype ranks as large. CDR3 region: CASSRGSGNYGYTF. The CDR3 DNA reads as TGTGCCAGCAGCAGGGGTTCGGGTAACTATGGCTACACCTTC. The chain carries TRBV6-2 or TRBV6-3 and TRBJ1-2; the D gene is possibly TRBD1 (6 bases). Deletions cut 6 bases from V and 1 base from J, with 12 bases between. The CDR3 extends over 14 amino acids. Germline V gene sequence: CDR1 MNHEY, CDR2 SVGEGT.

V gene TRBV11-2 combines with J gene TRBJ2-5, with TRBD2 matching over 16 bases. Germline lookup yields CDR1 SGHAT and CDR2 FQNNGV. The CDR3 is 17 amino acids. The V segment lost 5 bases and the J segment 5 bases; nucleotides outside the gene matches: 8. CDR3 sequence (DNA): TGTGCCAGCAGCCTCAGGGGACTAGCGGGAGGGATGGAGACCCAGTACTTC. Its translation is CASSLRGLAGGMETQYF.

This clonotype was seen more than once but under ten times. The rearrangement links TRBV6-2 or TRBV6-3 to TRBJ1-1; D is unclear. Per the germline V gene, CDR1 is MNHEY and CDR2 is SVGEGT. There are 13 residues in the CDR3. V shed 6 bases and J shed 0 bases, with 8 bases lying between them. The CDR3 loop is CASSQRLNTEAFF. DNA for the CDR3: TGTGCCAGCAGCCAACGGTTGAACACTGAAGCTTTCTTT.